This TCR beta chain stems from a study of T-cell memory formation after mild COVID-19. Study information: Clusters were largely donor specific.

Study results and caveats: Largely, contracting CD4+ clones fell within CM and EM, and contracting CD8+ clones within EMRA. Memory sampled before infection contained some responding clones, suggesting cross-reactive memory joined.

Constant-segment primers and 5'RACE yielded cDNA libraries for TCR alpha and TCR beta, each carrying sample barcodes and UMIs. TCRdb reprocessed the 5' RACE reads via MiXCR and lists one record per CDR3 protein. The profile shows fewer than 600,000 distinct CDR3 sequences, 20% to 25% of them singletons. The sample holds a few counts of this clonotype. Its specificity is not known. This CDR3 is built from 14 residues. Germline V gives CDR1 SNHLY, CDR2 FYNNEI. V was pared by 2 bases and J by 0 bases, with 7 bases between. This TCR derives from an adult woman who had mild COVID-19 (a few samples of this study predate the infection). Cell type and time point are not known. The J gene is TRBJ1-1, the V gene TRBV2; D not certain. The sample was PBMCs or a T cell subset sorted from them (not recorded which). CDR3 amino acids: CASSELTLNTEAFF. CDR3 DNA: TGTGCCAGCAGTGAATTAACGCTGAACACTGAAGCTTTCTTT.